The 3 T cell receptor beta chains presented below share a single source sample, sequenced in a study of regulatory T cells in long-lasting Graves disease. Noted time point: persistent/refractory GD, antithyroid drugs over 5 years with positive TRAb. PBMCs were the source of the RNA used for TCR sequencing. TCR beta libraries were built with iRepertoire HTBI primers and Arm-PCR of CDR3 regions. TCRdb redid the calling of the multiplex PCR reads with MiXCR, one entry per CDR3 protein. The table includes 700,000 or so distinct CDR3 sequences, approximately 31% detected once. The source material was peripheral blood mononuclear cells (PBMCs), sampled when the disease was refractory, from a patient treated with antithyroid drugs. These receptors were taken from a female donor with Graves disease.

The chain has TRBV30 and TRBJ1-1; D may be TRBD1 (6 bases). The V end was cut by 2 bases, the J end by 3 bases, with 19 bases between. Looked up from germline, CDR1 is GTSNPN and CDR2 is SVGIG (reference sequence). The CDR3 contains 16 residues. In nucleotides, the CDR3 is TGTGCCTGGAGTCCGGCAGGCCTACGGGGGCACACTGAAGCTTTCTTT. This gives the protein CAWSPAGLRGHTEAFF.

The gene calls are TRBV4-1 and TRBJ1-5; tentative D call: TRBD1 (6 bases). CDR3 size: 16 residues. Trimming pared 0 bases from V and 11 bases from J, leaving 20 bases between. CDR1 is MGHRA, CDR2 YSYEKL, per germline. CDR3 residues: CASSQDLRRQVDSQHF. The CDR3 coding sequence is TGCGCCAGCAGCCAAGATCTGAGGCGACAGGTAGATTCCCAGCATTTT.

A few counts support this clonotype. The genes are TRBV20-1 and TRBJ2-2; 11 bases align to TRBD2. The length of the CDR3 is 15 residues. CDR1 and CDR2 from the germline V gene are DFQATT and SNEGSKA (reference sequence). Trimming cost V 3 bases and J 5 bases; bases outside gene matches: 5. Here the CDR3 DNA reads TGCAGTGCTAGTCTAGCGGGAGGAGTTACCGGGGAGCTGTTTTTT. Its translation: CSASLAGGVTGELFF.